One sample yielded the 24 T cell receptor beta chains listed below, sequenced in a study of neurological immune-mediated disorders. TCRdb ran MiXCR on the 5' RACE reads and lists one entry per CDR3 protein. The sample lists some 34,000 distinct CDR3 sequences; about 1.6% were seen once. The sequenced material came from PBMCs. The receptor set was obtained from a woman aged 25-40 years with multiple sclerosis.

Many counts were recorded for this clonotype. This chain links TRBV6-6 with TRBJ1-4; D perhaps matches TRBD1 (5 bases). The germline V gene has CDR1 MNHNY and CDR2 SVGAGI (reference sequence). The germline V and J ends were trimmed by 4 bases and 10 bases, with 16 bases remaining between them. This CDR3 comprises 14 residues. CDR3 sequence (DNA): TGTGCCAGCAGTTCCGGACAACCCTTCGGAAAACTGTTTTTT. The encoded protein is CASSSGQPFGKLFF.

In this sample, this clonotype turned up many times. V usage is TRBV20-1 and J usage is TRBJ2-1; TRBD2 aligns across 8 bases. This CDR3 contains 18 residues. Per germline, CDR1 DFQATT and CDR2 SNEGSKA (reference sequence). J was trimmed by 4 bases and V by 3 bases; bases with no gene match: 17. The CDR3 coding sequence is TGCAGTGCTAGTGACCGCCCGAGGCGGGGGGCGTCATACAATGAGCAGTTCTTC. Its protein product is CSASDRPRRGASYNEQFF.

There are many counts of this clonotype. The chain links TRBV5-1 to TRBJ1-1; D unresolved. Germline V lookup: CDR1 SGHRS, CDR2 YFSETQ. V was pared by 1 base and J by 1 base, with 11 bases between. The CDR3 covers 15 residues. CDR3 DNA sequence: TGCGCCAGCAGCTTGTCGTCAGCCTCGAACACTGAAGCTTTCTTT. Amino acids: CASSLSSASNTEAFF. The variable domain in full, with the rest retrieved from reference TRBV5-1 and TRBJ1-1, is KAGVTQTPRYLIKTRGQQVTLSCSPISGHRSVSWYQQTPGQGLQFLFEYFSETQRNKGNFPGRFSGRQFSNSRSEMNVSTLELGDSALYLCASSLSSASNTEAFFGQGTRLTVV.

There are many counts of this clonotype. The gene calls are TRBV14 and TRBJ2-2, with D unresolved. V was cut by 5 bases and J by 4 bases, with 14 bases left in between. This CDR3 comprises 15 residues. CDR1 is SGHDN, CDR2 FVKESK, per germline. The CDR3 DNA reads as TGTGCCAGCAGCATAAACAGTGCAGGCACCGGGGAGCTGTTTTTT. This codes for CASSINSAGTGELFF.

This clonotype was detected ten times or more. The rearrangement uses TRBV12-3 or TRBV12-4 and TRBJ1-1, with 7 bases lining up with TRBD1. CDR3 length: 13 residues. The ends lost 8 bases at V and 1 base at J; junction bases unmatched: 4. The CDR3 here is CASGGTENTEAFF. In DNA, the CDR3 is TGTGCCAGCGGGGGGACAGAGAACACTGAAGCTTTCTTT.

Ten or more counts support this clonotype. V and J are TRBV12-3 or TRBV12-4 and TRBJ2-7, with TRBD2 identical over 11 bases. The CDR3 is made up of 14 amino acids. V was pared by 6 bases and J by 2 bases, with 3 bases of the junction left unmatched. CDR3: CASRLSGGAYEQYF. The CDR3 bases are TGTGCCAGCAGACTTAGCGGGGGGGCCTACGAGCAGTACTTC.

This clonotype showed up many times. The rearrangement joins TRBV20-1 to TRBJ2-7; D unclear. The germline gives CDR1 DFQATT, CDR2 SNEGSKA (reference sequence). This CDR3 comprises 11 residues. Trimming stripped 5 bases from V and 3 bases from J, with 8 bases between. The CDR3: CSAVQSYEQYF. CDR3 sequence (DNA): TGCAGTGCTGTACAGAGCTACGAGCAGTACTTC.

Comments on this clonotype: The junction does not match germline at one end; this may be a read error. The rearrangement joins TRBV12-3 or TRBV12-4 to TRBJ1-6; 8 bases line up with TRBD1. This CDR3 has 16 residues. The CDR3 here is CASSFGGQGARSTLNF. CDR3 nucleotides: TGTGCCAGCAGTTTTGGGGGCCAGGGGGCGCGATCAACCCTCAACTTT.

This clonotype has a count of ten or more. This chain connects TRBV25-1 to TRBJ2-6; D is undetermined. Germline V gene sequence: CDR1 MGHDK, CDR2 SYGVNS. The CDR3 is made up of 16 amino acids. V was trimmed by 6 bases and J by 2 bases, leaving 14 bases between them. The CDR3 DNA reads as TGTGCCAGCAGGCCCCCTCAGAGCGCTGGGGCCAACGTCCTGACTTTC. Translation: CASRPPQSAGANVLTF. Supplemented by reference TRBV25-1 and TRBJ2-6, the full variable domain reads EADIYQTPRYLVIGTGKKITLECSQTMGHDKMYWYQQDPGMELHLIHYSYGVNSTEKGDLSSESTVSRIRTEHFPLTLESARPSHTSQYLCASRPPQSAGANVLTFGAGSRLTVL.

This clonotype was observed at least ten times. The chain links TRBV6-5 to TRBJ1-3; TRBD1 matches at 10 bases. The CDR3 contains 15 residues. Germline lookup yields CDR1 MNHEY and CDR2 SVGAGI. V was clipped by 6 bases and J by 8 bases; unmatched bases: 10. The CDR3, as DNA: TGTGCCAGCAGGTTACAGGGGACAGGGGTGGACACCATATATTTT. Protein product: CASRLQGTGVDTIYF.

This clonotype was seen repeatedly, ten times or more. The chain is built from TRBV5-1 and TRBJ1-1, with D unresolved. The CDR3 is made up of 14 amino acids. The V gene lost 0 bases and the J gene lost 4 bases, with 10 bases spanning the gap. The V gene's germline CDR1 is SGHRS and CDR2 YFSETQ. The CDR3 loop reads CASSLGSWGTEAFF. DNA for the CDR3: TGCGCCAGCAGCTTGGGATCATGGGGCACTGAAGCTTTCTTT.

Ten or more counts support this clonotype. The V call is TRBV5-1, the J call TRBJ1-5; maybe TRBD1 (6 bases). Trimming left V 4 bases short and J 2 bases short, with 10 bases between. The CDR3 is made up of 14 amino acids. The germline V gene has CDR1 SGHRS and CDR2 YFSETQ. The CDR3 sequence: CASSPDRGNQPQHF. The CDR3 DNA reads TGCGCCAGCAGCCCGGACAGAGGCAATCAGCCCCAGCATTTT.

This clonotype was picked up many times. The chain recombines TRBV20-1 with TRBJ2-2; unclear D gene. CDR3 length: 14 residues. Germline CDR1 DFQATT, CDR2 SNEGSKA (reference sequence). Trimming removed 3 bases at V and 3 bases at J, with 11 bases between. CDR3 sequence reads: CSASREADTGELFF. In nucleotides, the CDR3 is TGCAGTGCTAGTCGCGAGGCTGACACCGGGGAGCTGTTTTTT.

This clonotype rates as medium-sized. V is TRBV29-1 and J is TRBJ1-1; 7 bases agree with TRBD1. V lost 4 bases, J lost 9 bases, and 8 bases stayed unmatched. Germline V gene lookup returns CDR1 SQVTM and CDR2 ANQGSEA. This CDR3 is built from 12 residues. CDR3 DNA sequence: TGCAGCGTTGTCTGGGGACAGACTAAAGCTTTCTTT. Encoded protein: CSVVWGQTKAFF.

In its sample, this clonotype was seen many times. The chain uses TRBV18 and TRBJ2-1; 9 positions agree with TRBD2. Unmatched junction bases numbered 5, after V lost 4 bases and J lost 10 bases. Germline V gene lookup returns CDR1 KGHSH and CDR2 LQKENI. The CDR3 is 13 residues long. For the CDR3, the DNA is TGTGCCAGCTCACTGGGACTAGCTGGCGAGCAGTTCTTC. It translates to CASSLGLAGEQFF.

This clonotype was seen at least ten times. CDR3 sequence reads: CASSLSSRSYNEQFF. As DNA, the CDR3 is TGTGCCAGCAGCCTATCTTCTCGCTCCTACAATGAGCAGTTCTTC. The chain employs TRBV6-5 and TRBJ2-1; D remains unclear. Germline-derived CDR1 and CDR2 are MNHEY and SVGAGI. This CDR3 spans 15 amino acids. V was shortened by 6 bases and J by 0 bases, with 12 bases between the two germline ends.

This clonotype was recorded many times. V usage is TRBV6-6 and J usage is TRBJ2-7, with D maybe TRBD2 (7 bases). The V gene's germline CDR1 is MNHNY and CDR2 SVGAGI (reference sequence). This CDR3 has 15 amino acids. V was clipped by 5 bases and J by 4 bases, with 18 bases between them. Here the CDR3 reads CASSPQRRGGYEQYF. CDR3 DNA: TGTGCCAGCAGTCCGCAGAGGAGGGGGGGGTACGAGCAGTACTTC.

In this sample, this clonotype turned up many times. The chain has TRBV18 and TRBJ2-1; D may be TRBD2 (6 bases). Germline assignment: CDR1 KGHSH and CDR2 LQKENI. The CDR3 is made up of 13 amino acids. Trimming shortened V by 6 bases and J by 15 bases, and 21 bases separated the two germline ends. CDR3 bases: TGTGCCAGCTCGCCGATCCCTAGCGCGACCCTGTTCTTC. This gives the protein CASSPIPSATLFF.

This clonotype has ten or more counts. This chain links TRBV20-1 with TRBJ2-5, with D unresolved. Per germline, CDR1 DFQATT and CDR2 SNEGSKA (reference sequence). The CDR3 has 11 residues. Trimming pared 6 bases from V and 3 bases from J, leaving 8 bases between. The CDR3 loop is CSATGEETQYF. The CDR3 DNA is TGCAGTGCCACGGGCGAAGAGACCCAGTACTTC.

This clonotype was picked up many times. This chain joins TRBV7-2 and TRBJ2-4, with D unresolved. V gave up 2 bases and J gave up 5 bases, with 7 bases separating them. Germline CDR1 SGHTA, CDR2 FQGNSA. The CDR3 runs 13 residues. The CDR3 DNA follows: TGTGCCAGCAGCTTAAGTAACCAAAACATTCAGTACTTC. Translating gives CASSLSNQNIQYF.

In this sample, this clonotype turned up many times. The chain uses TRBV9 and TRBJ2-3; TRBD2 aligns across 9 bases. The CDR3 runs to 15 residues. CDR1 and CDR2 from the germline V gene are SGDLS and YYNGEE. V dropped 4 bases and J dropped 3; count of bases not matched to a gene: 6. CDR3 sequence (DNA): TGTGCCAGCAGCTTTAGCGGGGGAAGGACAGATACGCAGTATTTT. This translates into CASSFSGGRTDTQYF. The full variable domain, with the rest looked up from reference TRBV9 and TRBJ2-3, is DSGVTQTPKHLITATGQRVTLRCSPRSGDLSVYWYQQSLDQGLQFLIQYYNGEERAKGNILERFSAQQFPDLHSELNLSSLELGDSALYFCASSFSGGRTDTQYFGPGTRLTVL.

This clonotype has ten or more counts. CDR3 protein: CSVSGLVANEQFF. Written as DNA, the CDR3 is TGCAGCGTTTCGGGACTAGTGGCTAATGAGCAGTTCTTC. The V call is TRBV29-1, the J call TRBJ2-1; 8 nucleotides agree with TRBD2. Germline values: CDR1 SQVTM, CDR2 ANQGSEA. This CDR3 has 13 amino acids. Germline trimming cut 5 bases from V and 7 bases from J; bases unmatched to any gene: 7.

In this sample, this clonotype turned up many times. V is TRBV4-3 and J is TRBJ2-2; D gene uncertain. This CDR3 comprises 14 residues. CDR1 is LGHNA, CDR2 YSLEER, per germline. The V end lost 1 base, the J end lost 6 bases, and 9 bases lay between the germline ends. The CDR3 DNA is TGCGCCAGCAGCCAAGGACTGTTGGCCGGGGAGCTGTTTTTT. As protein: CASSQGLLAGELFF.

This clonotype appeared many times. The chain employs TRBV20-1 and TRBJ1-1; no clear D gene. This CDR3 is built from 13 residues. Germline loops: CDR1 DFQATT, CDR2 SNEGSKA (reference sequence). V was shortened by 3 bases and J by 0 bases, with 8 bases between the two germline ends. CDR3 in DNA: TGCAGTGCTAGCGAGCATATGAACACTGAAGCTTTCTTT. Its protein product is CSASEHMNTEAFF.